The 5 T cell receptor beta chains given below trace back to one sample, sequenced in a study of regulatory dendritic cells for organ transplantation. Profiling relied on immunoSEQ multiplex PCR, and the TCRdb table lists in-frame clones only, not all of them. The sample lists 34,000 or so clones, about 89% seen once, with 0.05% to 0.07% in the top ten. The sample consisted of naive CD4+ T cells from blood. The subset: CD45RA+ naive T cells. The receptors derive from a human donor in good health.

The CDR3 here is CASSLGRGVFGETQYF. CDR3 in DNA: TGTGCCAGCAGCTTGGGCAGGGGGGTTTTCGGAGAGACCCAGTACTTC. The chain carries TRBV5-8 and TRBJ2-5; the D gene is possibly TRBD1 (7 bases). Trimming took off 0 bases at V and 4 bases at J, with 16 bases between the two ends. The CDR3 contains 16 residues. Germline CDR1 and CDR2: SGHTS and YDEGEE.

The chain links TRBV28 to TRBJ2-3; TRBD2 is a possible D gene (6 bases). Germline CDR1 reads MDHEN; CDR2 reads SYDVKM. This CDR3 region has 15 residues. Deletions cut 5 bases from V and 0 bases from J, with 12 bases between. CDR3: CASSHAGSSTDTQYF. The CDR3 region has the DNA TGTGCCAGCAGTCATGCGGGATCTAGCACAGATACGCAGTATTTT.

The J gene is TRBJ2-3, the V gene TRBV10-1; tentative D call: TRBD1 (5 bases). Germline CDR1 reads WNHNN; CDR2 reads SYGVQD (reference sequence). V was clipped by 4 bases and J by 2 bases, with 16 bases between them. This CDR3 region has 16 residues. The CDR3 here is CASSASRQGVTDTQYF. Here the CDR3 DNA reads TGCGCCAGCAGTGCCTCCCGGCAGGGTGTCACAGATACGCAGTATTTT.

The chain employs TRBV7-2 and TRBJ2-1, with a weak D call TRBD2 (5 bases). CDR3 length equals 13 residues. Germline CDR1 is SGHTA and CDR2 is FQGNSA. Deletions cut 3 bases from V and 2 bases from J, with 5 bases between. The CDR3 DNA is TGTGCCAGCAGCTTTAGCGCCTACAATGAGCAGTTCTTC. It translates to CASSFSAYNEQFF.

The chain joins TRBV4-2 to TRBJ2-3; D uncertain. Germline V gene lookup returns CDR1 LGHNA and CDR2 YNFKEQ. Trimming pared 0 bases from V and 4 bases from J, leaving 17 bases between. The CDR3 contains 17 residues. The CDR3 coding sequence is TGTGCCAGCAGCCAAGAGGTTGGGTTTTGGGTACCAGATACGCAGTATTTT. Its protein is CASSQEVGFWVPDTQYF.